Shown below are 26 T cell receptor beta chains from a single sample sequenced in a study of cytomegalovirus exposure and HLA in healthy donors. The PCR used 60 Vbeta and 13 Jbeta primers. The assay was immunoSEQ multiplex PCR, and TCRdb's table has in-frame clones only and misses some. The sample has about 150,000 clones; 84% are singletons. The sequenced sample was PBMCs. The origin of the receptors is a man younger than 35 in good health and CMV-seronegative.

Concerning this clone itself: In the same sample, other DNA sequences code for this CDR3. The genes are TRBV5-1 and TRBJ2-5; D is perhaps TRBD1 (5 bases). The CDR3 runs to 14 residues. Trimming shortened V by 5 bases and J by 5 bases, and 16 bases separated the two germline ends. Germline V gene lookup returns CDR1 SGHRS and CDR2 YFSETQ. The DNA of the CDR3 is TGCGCCAGCAGGGGGCTCATTTCCCAGGAGACCCAGTACTTC. Amino acids: CASRGLISQETQYF.

V is TRBV6-1 and J is TRBJ2-7; D gene ambiguous. The length of the CDR3 is 14 residues. Trimming cost V 6 bases and J 0 bases, with 12 bases left between them. The germline gives CDR1 MNHNS, CDR2 SASEGT. The CDR3 DNA is TGTGCCAGCAGCCGGTCGAAGAGCTCCTACGAGCAGTACTTC. It translates to CASSRSKSSYEQYF.

This rearrangement joins TRBV5-8 to TRBJ2-5, with D perhaps TRBD1 (6 bases). There are 15 residues in the CDR3. V lost 0 bases and J 5 bases, leaving 14 bases between the germline ends. Germline-derived CDR1 and CDR2 are SGHTS and YDEGEE. Here the CDR3 reads CASSLGQAAGETQYF. The CDR3, as DNA: TGTGCCAGCAGCTTGGGACAGGCGGCCGGGGAGACCCAGTACTTC.

The chain links TRBV12-5 to TRBJ1-1; D is ambiguous. CDR1 is LGHNT and CDR2 is FRNRAP in the germline V gene. V dropped 0 bases and J dropped 4 bases, with 6 bases sitting between them. This CDR3 is 13 amino acids long. In nucleotides, the CDR3 is TGTGCTAGTGGTTTGGTACGCAGCACTGAAGCTTTCTTT. Amino acid sequence: CASGLVRSTEAFF.

The chain couples TRBV7-9 to TRBJ1-1, with unresolved D. Trimming left V 5 bases short and J 8 bases short, with 21 bases between. Germline-derived CDR1 and CDR2 are SEHNR and FQNEAQ (reference sequence). The CDR3 contains 15 residues. The CDR3: CASSKGGLLASEAFF. CDR3 DNA sequence: TGTGCCAGCAGCAAGGGAGGGTTGTTAGCTTCCGAAGCTTTCTTT. The entire variable domain, with the rest obtained from reference TRBV7-9 and TRBJ1-1, is as follows: DTGVSQNPRHKITKRGQNVTFRCDPISEHNRLYWYRQTLGQGPEFLTYFQNEAQLEKSRLLSDRFSAERPKGSFSTLEIQRTEQGDSAMYLCASSKGGLLASEAFFGQGTRLTVV.

This clone showed up just a few times. This chain joins TRBV6-1 and TRBJ1-4; D is perhaps TRBD1 (6 bases). Germline V lookup: CDR1 MNHNS, CDR2 SASEGT. V was clipped by 4 bases and J by 3 bases, with 15 bases between them. The length of the CDR3 is 16 residues. The CDR3 DNA reads as TGTGCCAGCAGTGCCCTAACAGGGTCGGCTAATGAAAAACTGTTTTTT. As protein: CASSALTGSANEKLFF.

The genes are TRBV11-2 and TRBJ1-2; 7 bases are shared with TRBD1. Germline-derived CDR1 and CDR2 are SGHAT and FQNNGV. V was clipped by 5 bases and J by 3 bases; unmatched bases: 9. This CDR3 has 15 residues. CDR3 coding DNA: TGTGCCAGCAGCCAAGAGACAGGGCTGGACTATGGCTACACCTTC. Translating gives CASSQETGLDYGYTF.

This clone was seen only a few times. The rearrangement joins TRBV5-1 to TRBJ2-2, with TRBD1 identical over 10 bases. The CDR3 sequence is 15 residues long. V shed 0 bases, J shed 4 bases, and the junction held 0 bases outside the gene matches. Per germline, CDR1 SGHRS and CDR2 YFSETQ. CDR3 sequence reads: CASSLGQGATGELFF. CDR3 in DNA: TGCGCCAGCAGCTTGGGACAGGGGGCCACCGGGGAGCTGTTTTTT.

The CDR3 reads CASSVGGLGSPLHF. The CDR3 region has the DNA TGTGCCAGCAGCGTGGGGGGTCTGGGGTCACCCCTCCACTTT. This chain uses TRBV9 with TRBJ1-6; maybe TRBD1 (5 bases). Germline CDR1 reads SGDLS; CDR2 reads YYNGEE. This CDR3 is 14 amino acids long. Trimming took off 2 bases at V and 10 bases at J, with 13 bases between the two ends.

Regarding this clone: One junction end does not reproduce the germline sequence, and a read error may be involved. The V gene is TRBV6-5, the J gene TRBJ2-2; the D gene is possibly TRBD2 (5 bases). The CDR3 has 14 amino acids. From germline, CDR1 is MNHEY and CDR2 SVGAGI. The CDR3 is CASSYSSNTGELFF. The CDR3 DNA reads TGTGCCAGCAGTTACTCATCCAACACCGGGGAACTGTTTTTT.

CDR3 nucleotides: TGTGCCAGCTCACCACCGGTACTCCTCAATGAGCAGTTCTTC. Translating gives CASSPPVLLNEQFF. This chain joins TRBV18 and TRBJ2-1; D not resolved. Germline assignment: CDR1 KGHSH and CDR2 LQKENI. V shed 0 bases and J shed 6 bases, with 9 bases lying between them. The CDR3 loop spans 14 amino acids.

The V and J genes are TRBV7-9 and TRBJ2-2; D is unclear. Per germline, CDR1 SEHNR and CDR2 FQNEAQ (reference sequence). CDR3 size: 15 residues. Trimming removed 0 bases at V and 2 bases at J, with 7 bases between. The DNA of the CDR3 is TGTGCCAGCAGCTTAGCGTGGGCTAACACCGGGGAGCTGTTTTTT. Translating gives CASSLAWANTGELFF. Together with reference TRBV7-9 and TRBJ2-2, the CDR3 gives the full variable domain: DTGVSQNPRHKITKRGQNVTFRCDPISEHNRLYWYRQTLGQGPEFLTYFQNEAQLEKSRLLSDRFSAERPKGSFSTLEIQRTEQGDSAMYLCASSLAWANTGELFFGEGSRLTVL.

The chain couples TRBV9 to TRBJ1-4; D not resolved. This CDR3 contains 15 residues. V lost 0 bases and J lost 3, with 9 bases in between. Germline CDR1 reads SGDLS; CDR2 reads YYNGEE. This chain's CDR3 is CASSVVGHPNEKLFF. The CDR3 nucleotides are TGTGCCAGCAGCGTAGTGGGCCACCCTAATGAAAAACTGTTTTTT.

This chain uses TRBV27 with TRBJ2-2; TRBD1 is a possible D gene (6 bases). Germline loops: CDR1 MNHEY, CDR2 SMNVEV (reference sequence). CDR3 length equals 17 residues. Deletions cut 8 bases from V and 4 bases from J, with 23 bases between. The CDR3 DNA sequence: TGTGCCAGCCACCCGGGACATACAGATCAAAGCACCGGGGAGCTGTTTTTT. This gives the protein CASHPGHTDQSTGELFF.

The V gene is TRBV4-3, the J gene TRBJ2-1, with a weak D call TRBD1 (6 bases). The length of the CDR3 is 13 residues. CDR1 and CDR2 (germline): LGHNA, YSLEER. Trimming took off 4 bases at V and 5 bases at J, with 9 bases between the two ends. CDR3 nucleotide sequence: TGCGCCAGCAGCCCAGGGGATGACAATGAGCAGTTCTTC. Translated, it gives CASSPGDDNEQFF.

This rearrangement joins TRBV7-3 to TRBJ2-3; TRBD2 is a possible D gene (5 bases). Germline CDR1 reads SGHTA; CDR2 reads FQGTGA. This CDR3 has 17 amino acids. V was cut by 5 bases and J by 4 bases, with 22 bases left in between. Here the CDR3 reads CASSPWTGSPPADTQYF. The DNA for the CDR3 is TGTGCCAGCAGCCCTTGGACGGGGTCCCCACCAGCAGATACGCAGTATTTT.

The V and J genes are TRBV27 and TRBJ1-4; 7 bases fit TRBD1. Germline V gene sequence: CDR1 MNHEY, CDR2 SMNVEV (reference sequence). CDR3 length: 17 residues. Trimming took 1 base from V and 4 from J; bases not matched to a gene: 9. CDR3 protein: CASSLFGGGGDNEKLFF. The CDR3 nucleotides are TGTGCCAGCAGTTTATTCGGAGGGGGCGGTGATAATGAAAAACTGTTTTTT.

The chain couples TRBV7-9 to TRBJ2-7; TRBD1 aligns across 8 bases. J was trimmed by 7 bases and V by 0 bases; bases with no gene match: 8. This CDR3 spans 15 amino acids. Per germline, CDR1 SEHNR and CDR2 FQNEAQ (reference sequence). CDR3 residues: CASSLAPRGRGEQYF. The CDR3 region has the DNA TGTGCCAGCAGCTTAGCTCCCAGGGGGCGTGGAGAGCAGTACTTC.

J is TRBJ1-5 and V is TRBV30; D remains ambiguous. The germline V gene has CDR1 GTSNPN and CDR2 SVGIG (reference sequence). CDR3 size: 13 residues. V gave up 1 base and J gave up 4 bases, with 8 bases separating them. CDR3: CAWSGGWNQPQHF. The CDR3 nucleotides read TGTGCCTGGAGTGGCGGTTGGAATCAGCCCCAGCATTTT.

Of note for this clone: Other DNA sequences in the sample encode the same CDR3. This chain uses TRBV5-1 with TRBJ2-7; TRBD1 agrees at 7 bases. The V gene's germline CDR1 is SGHRS and CDR2 YFSETQ. This CDR3 contains 13 residues. J was trimmed by 1 base and V by 3 bases; bases with no gene match: 1. The CDR3 loop is CASSWDSSYEQYF. In DNA, the CDR3 is TGCGCCAGCAGCTGGGACAGTTCCTACGAGCAGTACTTC.

The chain combines TRBV5-1 with TRBJ2-5, with 7 bases matching TRBD1. J gave up 0 bases and V 0 bases, and 8 bases lay outside the gene matches. The CDR3 sequence is 17 residues long. Per germline, CDR1 SGHRS and CDR2 YFSETQ. The CDR3 DNA follows: TGCGCCAGCAGCTTGGCGCGCAGGGGGATCGACCAAGAGACCCAGTACTTC. It yields the protein CASSLARRGIDQETQYF.

This clone was detected a few times. The chain links TRBV7-2 to TRBJ2-7; the D gene is possibly TRBD2 (5 bases). Trimming took off 4 bases at V and 6 bases at J, with 13 bases between the two ends. Per the germline V gene, CDR1 is SGHTA and CDR2 is FQGNSA. This CDR3 has 13 amino acids. The CDR3 loop is CASSSQAGIEQYF. As DNA, the CDR3 is TGTGCCAGCAGCTCTCAGGCCGGGATCGAGCAGTACTTC.

The chain combines TRBV9 with TRBJ2-6, with 7 bases matching TRBD1. Losses at the gene ends were 7 bases for V and 0 bases for J; bases not matched to a gene: 7. Germline CDR1 and CDR2: SGDLS and YYNGEE. This CDR3 has 16 amino acids. In DNA, the CDR3 is TGTGCCAGCGAGACAGGGACGGGCTCTGGGGCCAACGTCCTGACTTTC. Residues: CASETGTGSGANVLTF.

The chain has TRBV9 and TRBJ1-6, with D unclear. Germline CDR1 is SGDLS and CDR2 is YYNGEE. Trimming removed 4 bases from V and 9 bases from J, with 14 bases in between. The CDR3 spans 14 residues. This CDR3 reads CASSTRSGFSPLHF. Written as DNA, the CDR3 is TGTGCCAGCAGCACCCGTTCGGGGTTTTCACCCCTCCACTTT. The full variable domain, in which reference TRBV9 and TRBJ1-6 provide the parts outside the CDR3, is DSGVTQTPKHLITATGQRVTLRCSPRSGDLSVYWYQQSLDQGLQFLIQYYNGEERAKGNILERFSAQQFPDLHSELNLSSLELGDSALYFCASSTRSGFSPLHFGNGTRLTVT.

The chain is built from TRBV2 and TRBJ2-1; 7 nucleotides line up with TRBD1. This CDR3 is 15 amino acids long. Germline trimming cut 11 bases from V and 2 bases from J; bases unmatched to any gene: 12. CDR1 SNHLY and CDR2 FYNNEI come from the germline V gene. Written as DNA, the CDR3 is TGTGCCGGAAGACAGGGCCATTATACCTACAATGAGCAGTTCTTC. Residues: CAGRQGHYTYNEQFF. The full variable domain, with the rest looked up from reference TRBV2 and TRBJ2-1, is EPEVTQTPSHQVTQMGQEVILRCVPISNHLYFYWYRQILGQKVEFLVSFYNNEISEKSEIFDDQFSVERPDGSNFTLKIRSTKLEDSAMYFCAGRQGHYTYNEQFFGPGTRLTVL.

The chain couples TRBV9 to TRBJ2-5; no reliable D call. Between the trimmed V and J ends, which lost 4 bases and 3 bases, there was a span of 4 bases. Germline V lookup: CDR1 SGDLS, CDR2 YYNGEE. The length of the CDR3 is 11 residues. The CDR3: CASSLEETQYF. CDR3 nucleotide sequence: TGTGCCAGCAGCCTCGAAGAGACCCAGTACTTC.